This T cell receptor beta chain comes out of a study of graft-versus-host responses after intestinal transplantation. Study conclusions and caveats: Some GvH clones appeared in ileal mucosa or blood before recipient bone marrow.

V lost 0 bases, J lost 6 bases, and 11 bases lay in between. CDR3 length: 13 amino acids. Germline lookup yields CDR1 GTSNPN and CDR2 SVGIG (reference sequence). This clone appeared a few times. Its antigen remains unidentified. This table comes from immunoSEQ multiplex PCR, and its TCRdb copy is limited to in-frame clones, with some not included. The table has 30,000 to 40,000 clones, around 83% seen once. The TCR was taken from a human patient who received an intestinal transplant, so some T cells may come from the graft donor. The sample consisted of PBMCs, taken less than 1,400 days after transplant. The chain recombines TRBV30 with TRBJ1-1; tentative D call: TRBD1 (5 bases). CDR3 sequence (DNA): TGTGCCTGGAGTGTACTTGCGGGGGCTGAAGCTTTCTTT. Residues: CAWSVLAGAEAFF.